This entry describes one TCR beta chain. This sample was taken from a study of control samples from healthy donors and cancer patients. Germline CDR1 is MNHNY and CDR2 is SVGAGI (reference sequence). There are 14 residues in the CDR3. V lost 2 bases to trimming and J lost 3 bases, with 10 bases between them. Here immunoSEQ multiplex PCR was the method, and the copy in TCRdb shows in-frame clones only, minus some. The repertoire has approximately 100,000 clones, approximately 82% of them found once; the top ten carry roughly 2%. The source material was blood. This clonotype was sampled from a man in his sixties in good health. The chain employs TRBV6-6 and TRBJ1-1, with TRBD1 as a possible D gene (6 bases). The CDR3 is CASSYRDTYTEAFF. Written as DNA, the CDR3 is TGTGCCAGCAGTTACCGGGACACCTACACTGAAGCTTTCTTT.